What follows are 23 T cell receptor beta chains derived from one specimen sequenced in a study of a mutant IDH1 vaccine in newly diagnosed glioma. Time point defined: baseline, week 1 (first vaccination visit). The treatment: pre-vaccination baseline after standard-of-care therapy. The protocol was immunoSEQ multiplex PCR, while the TCRdb copy is restricted to in-frame clones and leaves out a portion. Among some 22,000 clones listed, roughly nine tenths were seen once. Sample: PBMCs, taken from a glioma patient treated with radiotherapy, temozolomide or both. These receptors all come from a man aged 25 to 40 with glioma.

The chain carries TRBV6-1 and TRBJ2-7, with unresolved D. V was clipped by 6 bases and J by 3 bases, with 3 bases between them. CDR1 MNHNS and CDR2 SASEGT come from the germline V gene. The CDR3 loop spans 10 amino acids. CDR3 DNA sequence: TGTGCCAGCAGGGGCTACGAGCAGTACTTC. This codes for CASRGYEQYF.

This chain connects TRBV18 to TRBJ2-7, with D possibly matching TRBD1 (6 bases). The CDR3 covers 12 residues. CDR1 and CDR2 from the germline V gene are KGHSH and LQKENI. With 3 bases removed from V and 5 bases from J, the gap between germline ends came to 8 bases. CDR3 sequence reads: CASSPNRDEQYF. The CDR3 nucleotides read TGTGCCAGCTCACCTAACAGGGACGAGCAGTACTTC.

The chain links TRBV5-4 to TRBJ2-2; D gene uncertain. The CDR3 has 13 amino acids. Trimming shortened V by 4 bases and J by 3 bases, and 7 bases separated the two germline ends. CDR1 is SGHNT, CDR2 YYREEE, per germline (reference sequence). CDR3 sequence (DNA): TGTGCCAGCAGCGACTCTTACACCGGGGAGCTGTTTTTT. It specifies CASSDSYTGELFF.

The chain combines TRBV27 with TRBJ1-3; D unresolved. CDR1 and CDR2 from the germline V gene are MNHEY and SMNVEV (reference sequence). Trimming cost V 2 bases and J 0 bases, with 8 bases left between them. This CDR3 has 15 amino acids. As DNA, the CDR3 is TGTGCCAGCAGTTTAAGGAGAGGCTCTGGAAACACCATATATTTT. Its protein product is CASSLRRGSGNTIYF.

The gene calls are TRBV7-6 and TRBJ2-4; 9 nucleotides align to TRBD1. Germline lookup yields CDR1 SGHVS and CDR2 FNYEAQ. The CDR3 contains 12 residues. J was trimmed by 9 bases and V by 5 bases; bases with no gene match: 2. The CDR3 sequence is CASSQTGGIQYF. In nucleotides, the CDR3 is TGTGCCAGCAGCCAGACAGGGGGCATTCAGTACTTC.

The V gene is TRBV6-1, the J gene TRBJ1-6; D uncertain. The ends were cut back, 6 bases at V and 13 bases at J, with 13 bases in the middle. There are 12 residues in the CDR3. Per germline, CDR1 MNHNS and CDR2 SASEGT. As DNA, the CDR3 is TGTGCCAGCAGGTTTCTCCAAAACCCCCTCCACTTT. Its translation: CASRFLQNPLHF.

This chain joins TRBV20-1 and TRBJ2-5; D is unresolved. The DNA end is a closer match to TRBJ2-7, so the J assignment may be wrong. Germline CDR1 DFQATT, CDR2 SNEGSKA (reference sequence). The CDR3 loop spans 11 amino acids. The CDR3 DNA is TGCAGTGCTAGAGGCATATACGAGCAGTACTTC. Translating it yields CSARGIYEQYF.

This rearrangement joins TRBV6-1 to TRBJ1-2, with D uncertain. The CDR3 is 14 amino acids. Germline V gene sequence: CDR1 MNHNS, CDR2 SASEGT. With 2 bases removed from V and 6 bases from J, the gap between germline ends came to 13 bases. CDR3 DNA: TGTGCCAGCAGTGAACGGGGAGGTTGGAATGGCTACACCTTC. Its protein is CASSERGGWNGYTF.

This chain links TRBV6-5 with TRBJ2-3; possibly TRBD2 for D (5 bases). With 4 bases removed from V and 6 bases from J, the gap between germline ends came to 14 bases. The CDR3 loop spans 14 amino acids. Germline loops: CDR1 MNHEY, CDR2 SVGAGI. The CDR3 loop is CASSFSQRRDTQYF. The DNA for the CDR3 is TGTGCCAGCAGTTTCTCACAGAGGAGGGATACGCAGTATTTT.

The V gene is TRBV5-1, the J gene TRBJ1-2; no clear D. The V and J ends lost 4 bases and 0 bases respectively, with 10 bases between them. The CDR3 is 14 residues long. CDR1 SGHRS and CDR2 YFSETQ come from the germline V gene. DNA for the CDR3: TGCGCCAGCAGCCTTACCCCAGCTAACTATGGCTACACCTTC. Protein product: CASSLTPANYGYTF.

The rearrangement joins TRBV6-1 to TRBJ1-1, with a weak D call TRBD1 (6 bases). CDR3 size: 15 residues. From germline, CDR1 is MNHNS and CDR2 SASEGT. The V end was cut by 10 bases, the J end by 4 bases, with 22 bases between. The CDR3 bases are TGTGCCATCCCGACAATTACAGGGTACCCCACTGAAGCTTTCTTT. Translation: CAIPTITGYPTEAFF.

The chain joins TRBV13 to TRBJ2-7; D is ambiguous. Germline V gene lookup returns CDR1 PRHDT and CDR2 FYEKMQ (reference sequence). The CDR3 covers 11 residues. V was shortened by 5 bases and J by 3 bases, with 5 bases between the two germline ends. The CDR3 DNA is TGTGCCAGCAGCCTCGACTACGAGCAGTACTTC. Translating it yields CASSLDYEQYF.

This clone has a handful of counts. The V and J genes are TRBV4-1 and TRBJ1-1; D remains ambiguous. The CDR3 runs to 15 residues. V lost 0 bases to trimming and J lost 2 bases, with 10 bases between them. Germline CDR1 and CDR2: MGHRA and YSYEKL. CDR3 in DNA: TGCGCCAGCAGCCAAGAGCCAGCACTCAACACTGAAGCTTTCTTT. The encoded protein is CASSQEPALNTEAFF.

V gene TRBV6-1 combines with J gene TRBJ1-1, with D possibly TRBD1 on 6 matching bases. Trimming took 10 bases from V and 2 from J, leaving 14 bases between them. Germline V gene data show CDR1 as MNHNS and CDR2 as SASEGT. This CDR3 has 13 amino acids. CDR3 nucleotide sequence: TGTGCCACCCACAGGGTAAAAAACACTGAAGCTTTCTTT. Translated: CATHRVKNTEAFF.

The V call is TRBV4-2, the J call TRBJ2-3; 8 bases are shared with TRBD2. There are 16 residues in the CDR3. Trimming at V came to 4 bases and at J to 5 bases, leaving 11 bases not matched to a gene. Germline CDR1 reads LGHNA; CDR2 reads YNFKEQ. The CDR3 is CASSPQISGKGDTQYF. As DNA, the CDR3 is TGTGCCAGCAGCCCCCAAATTAGCGGGAAGGGAGATACGCAGTATTTT.

The V call is TRBV7-2, the J call TRBJ1-3; D not certain. Germline lookup yields CDR1 SGHTA and CDR2 FQGNSA. The V end lost 5 bases, the J end lost 2 bases, and 13 bases lay between the germline ends. The CDR3 length is 15 residues. The CDR3 spells CASSPQTRTGNTIYF. In DNA, the CDR3 is TGTGCCAGCAGCCCCCAGACAAGGACTGGAAACACCATATATTTT.

The rearrangement joins TRBV2 to TRBJ2-6, with TRBD1 matching over 7 bases. In germline, CDR1 is SNHLY, CDR2 FYNNEI. V trimming: 5 bases; J trimming: 3 bases; junction bases outside the gene matches: 13. The CDR3 spans 18 residues. CDR3 sequence reads: CASSRLGRGFGGANVLTF. The CDR3 DNA sequence: TGTGCCAGCAGTAGGCTGGGCAGGGGGTTTGGTGGGGCCAACGTCCTGACTTTC.

In this sample, this clone turned up a few times. The chain joins TRBV10-3 to TRBJ2-7, with TRBD1 identical over 7 bases. The CDR3 totals 14 residues. The V and J ends lost 3 bases and 5 bases, in that order; junction bases with no gene match: 7. Germline lookup yields CDR1 ENHRY and CDR2 SYGVKD. DNA of the CDR3: TGTGCCATCAGTGACCGGACAGGACCCGACGAGCAGTACTTC. This encodes CAISDRTGPDEQYF.

The chain combines TRBV6-5 with TRBJ1-2, with D perhaps TRBD1 (5 bases). The CDR3 spans 14 residues. The V and J ends lost 1 base and 2 bases respectively, with 8 bases between them. CDR1 and CDR2 from the germline V gene are MNHEY and SVGAGI. The CDR3 sequence: CASSYLPGNYGYTF. In DNA form, the CDR3 reads TGTGCCAGCAGTTACTTGCCAGGGAACTATGGCTACACCTTC.

The CDR3 DNA reads TGCGCCAGCGGGGACCCCGGGAGGGGGACTGAAGCTTTCTTT. Translation gives CASGDPGRGTEAFF. The chain couples TRBV5-1 to TRBJ1-1; a possible D gene is TRBD1 (6 bases). V shed 7 bases and J shed 5 bases, with 18 bases lying between them. There are 14 residues in the CDR3. CDR1 SGHRS and CDR2 YFSETQ come from the germline V gene.

The genes are TRBV7-2 and TRBJ1-2, with 7 bases lining up with TRBD1. V dropped 1 base and J dropped 4; count of bases not matched to a gene: 9. Germline V gene sequence: CDR1 SGHTA, CDR2 FQGNSA. This CDR3 contains 16 residues. DNA for the CDR3: TGTGCCAGCAGCTTAGACGGGACAGAAACCATCTATGGCTACACCTTC. Translating gives CASSLDGTETIYGYTF.

The chain couples TRBV5-1 to TRBJ2-1, with D possibly being TRBD1 (5 bases). The CDR3 is 16 amino acids. Germline CDR1 is SGHRS and CDR2 is YFSETQ. V lost 0 bases, J lost 5 bases, and 15 bases lay in between. The CDR3 sequence is CASSLVPGAENNEQFF. Here the CDR3 DNA reads TGCGCCAGCAGCTTGGTGCCTGGGGCCGAAAACAATGAGCAGTTCTTC.

DNA for the CDR3: TGTGCCAGCAGCCCGGACAGGGCGAGAAACAATGAGCAGTTCTTC. Its translation: CASSPDRARNNEQFF. V gene TRBV7-9 combines with J gene TRBJ2-1; 8 bases agree with TRBD1. Germline trimming cut 5 bases from V and 5 bases from J; bases unmatched to any gene: 8. Germline V gene data show CDR1 as SEHNR and CDR2 as FQNEAQ (reference sequence). The CDR3 runs 15 residues.